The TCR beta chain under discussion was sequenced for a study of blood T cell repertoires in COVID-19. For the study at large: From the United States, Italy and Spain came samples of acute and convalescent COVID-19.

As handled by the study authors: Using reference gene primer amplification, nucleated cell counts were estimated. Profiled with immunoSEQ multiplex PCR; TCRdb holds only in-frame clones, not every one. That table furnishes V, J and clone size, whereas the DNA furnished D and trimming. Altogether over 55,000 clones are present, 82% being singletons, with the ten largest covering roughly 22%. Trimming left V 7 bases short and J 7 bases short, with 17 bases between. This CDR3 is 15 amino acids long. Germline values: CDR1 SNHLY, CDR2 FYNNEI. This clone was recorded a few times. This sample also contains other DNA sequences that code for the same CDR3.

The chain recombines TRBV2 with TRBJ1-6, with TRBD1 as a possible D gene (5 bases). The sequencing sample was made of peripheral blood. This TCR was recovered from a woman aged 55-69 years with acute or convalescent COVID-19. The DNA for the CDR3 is TGTGCCAGCACCCTACAATCGGGGGGGAATTCACCCCTCCACTTT. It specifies CASTLQSGGNSPLHF.